This T cell receptor beta chain is from a study of beta chain features in type 1 diabetes. Study-wide points: Comparison showed that naive, central memory and Treg TCRB repertoires appeared more similar among patients than among healthy donors. TCRB CDR3s from Type 1 diabetes patients were moderately but significantly shorter in all four CD4+ subsets.

Reverse transcribing all isolated RNA meant expressed TCRB transcripts were sequenced. Assay: immunoSEQ multiplex PCR; the TCRdb copy retains only in-frame clones and omits some. In the table there are roughly 350,000 clones, 11% of which are singletons. This clone has only a few counts. Its antigen is unknown. Trimming removed 2 bases from V and 1 base from J, with 11 bases in between. The CDR3 contains 14 residues. Germline V lookup: CDR1 GTSNPN, CDR2 SVGIG (reference sequence). There was one heparinised blood draw per donor, averaging roughly 110 mL. Sequencing was performed on naive CD4+ T cells from blood. The TCR sequence derives from a woman aged 25 to 39 in good health. The chain joins TRBV30 to TRBJ1-1, with a tentative D call TRBD1 (6 bases). DNA of the CDR3: TGTGCCTGGAGTCCCAGGGGATGGAACACTGAAGCTTTCTTT. This codes for CAWSPRGWNTEAFF.